These T cell receptor beta chains were read from a single sample in a study of PD-L1 blockade in urothelial cancer. The assay was immunoSEQ multiplex PCR, and TCRdb's table has in-frame clones only and misses some. The sample records approximately 32,000 clones, roughly 82% being singletons. The sample was PBMCs, taken around atezolizumab (anti-PD-L1) treatment. The source is a man aged 60-69 years with urothelial cancer. CDR3s leave out the opening cysteine and the closing phenylalanine or tryptophan.

j_call	v_call	cdr3_aa
TRBJ2-7	TRBV7-9	ASSQAGGQSYEQY
TRBJ1-1	TRBV7-3	ASSLMTGPNTEAF
TRBJ1-3	TRBV11-2	ASSRGLTGNTIY
TRBJ1-2	TRBV6-1	ASSGAGGYGYT
TRBJ2-7	TRBV28	ASSKVRGASYEQY
TRBJ2-3	TRBV30	AWRARGDTQY
TRBJ2-7	TRBV30	AWSGSQTGGYEQY
TRBJ1-1	TRBV2	ARPQGATEAF
TRBJ1-4	TRBV6-1	ASSGRGLGEKLF
TRBJ2-7	TRBV21-1	ASSKPPPGTGVDEQY
TRBJ2-7	TRBV7-8	ASSARDRGAYEQY
TRBJ2-1	TRBV6-5	ASSYSRQSTGGEQF
TRBJ1-1	TRBV4-1	ASSQDRGTGTEAF
TRBJ1-5	TRBV6-5	ASARDINQPQH
TRBJ2-7	TRBV10-1	ASRDRGLVDEQY
TRBJ1-5	TRBV19	ASNLATGPSNQPQH
TRBJ2-7	TRBV15	ATSRDHGRGLIEQY
TRBJ2-2	TRBV5-6	ASSGRFYSGELF
TRBJ1-1	TRBV19	ASHLTPGTEAF
TRBJ1-1	TRBV2	ASLGTVVEAF
TRBJ2-1	TRBV27	ASTSTDRGRTGEQF
TRBJ2-1	TRBV5-8	ASSFTDILQF
TRBJ2-7	TRBV27	ASRKTGTGNREQY
TRBJ2-2	TRBV18	ASSSRSRDREAGELF
TRBJ2-3	TRBV6-5	ASSATGADTQY
TRBJ1-2	TRBV28	ASSRSLGDAYGYT
TRBJ2-7	TRBV20-1	SARTGIVQY
TRBJ1-2	TRBV19	ASSLGTGTGVGGYT
TRBJ2-5	TRBV18	ASSLTSTETQY
TRBJ1-5	TRBV6-5	ASSLGGGRNQPQH
TRBJ2-3	TRBV7-2	ASSLTVRTTDTQY
TRBJ1-1	TRBV20-1	SEGGGTEAF
TRBJ2-1	TRBV6-4	ASSPDLQGDEQF
TRBJ2-3	TRBV7-3	ASSASGGLTDTQY
TRBJ2-3	TRBV9	ASSVVGGGYTDTQY
TRBJ2-2	TRBV6-1	ASSDLTGTGITGELF
TRBJ2-7	TRBV30	AWSGAYEQY
TRBJ1-2	TRBV6-5	ASSYWDRGGYT
TRBJ2-7	TRBV19	ASSGGDGSYEQY